This entry lists 20 T cell receptor beta chains sequenced from one sample in a study of CD8 T cells in Susac syndrome. Reverse transcription of roughly 0.45 to 1 ug RNA was carried out with random hexamers. Each CDR3 protein is one row after TCRdb ran MiXCR on the immunoSEQ multiplex PCR reads. The sample has some 240,000 distinct CDR3 sequences, 90% to 96% seen once. The sample taken for sequencing was CD4+ T cells from PBMCs. The receptors come from a human donor with Susac syndrome.

This chain connects TRBV20-1 to TRBJ2-5; 7 nucleotides match TRBD1. The CDR3 runs 15 residues. The germline V gene has CDR1 DFQATT and CDR2 SNEGSKA (reference sequence). The V gene end was trimmed by 2 bases and the J gene end by 3 bases; junction bases not matched to a gene: 9. CDR3 loop: CSARSAGTGEETQYF. The DNA of the CDR3 is TGCAGTGCTAGATCGGCTGGAACAGGGGAAGAGACCCAGTACTTC.

This rearrangement joins TRBV5-4 to TRBJ2-1, with 10 nucleotides matching TRBD2. The J segment lost 9 bases and the V segment lost 6 bases, leaving 9 bases of the junction unmatched. The germline CDR1 and CDR2 sequences are SGHNT and YYREEE (reference sequence). The CDR3 spans 14 residues. This chain's CDR3 is CASTPLAGEGEQFF. The DNA for the CDR3 is TGTGCCAGCACTCCTCTAGCGGGAGAAGGTGAGCAGTTCTTC.

This clonotype has a single count. The chain combines TRBV25-1 with TRBJ2-5, with D perhaps TRBD1 or TRBD2 (5 bases each). Germline loops: CDR1 MGHDK, CDR2 SYGVNS. Deletions cut 3 bases from V and 3 bases from J, with 11 bases between. This CDR3 comprises 14 residues. CDR3 bases: TGTGCCAGCAGTGACACCGGGACCGAAGAGACCCAGTACTTC. This sequence encodes CASSDTGTEETQYF.

The rearrangement links TRBV14 to TRBJ1-4; 7 bases are shared with TRBD1. CDR1 SGHDN and CDR2 FVKESK come from the germline V gene. The length of the CDR3 is 15 residues. J gave up 4 bases and V 4 bases, and 6 bases lay outside the gene matches. The CDR3 DNA reads TGTGCCAGCAGCCGTAGGGGACAGCTTAATGAAAAACTGTTTTTT. This codes for CASSRRGQLNEKLFF.

The CDR3 spells CASSQETNPWFEQYF. The CDR3 DNA reads TGCGCCAGCAGCCAAGAAACCAATCCTTGGTTCGAGCAGTACTTC. This chain connects TRBV4-1 to TRBJ2-7; D unclear. Trimming removed 0 bases from V and 6 bases from J, with 15 bases in between. CDR1 and CDR2 from the germline V gene are MGHRA and YSYEKL. This CDR3 is 15 amino acids long.

The chain uses TRBV7-3 and TRBJ1-4; D gene ambiguous. The CDR3 extends over 14 amino acids. Trimming took 4 bases from V and 8 from J, leaving 14 bases between them. In germline, CDR1 is SGHTA, CDR2 FQGTGA. DNA for the CDR3: TGTGCCAGCAGCTGGTCCCGGCCTCGGGAAAAACTGTTTTTT. Translating it yields CASSWSRPREKLFF.

The CDR3 region has the DNA TGTGCCAGCAGTTTTCCCGGGGGCAGCCGGCAAAACATTCAGTACTTC. Translated, it gives CASSFPGGSRQNIQYF. This sequence joins TRBV28 and TRBJ2-4; D may be TRBD1 or TRBD2 (6 bases each). Germline V CDR1 and CDR2: MDHEN, SYDVKM. CDR3 length: 16 residues. V was clipped by 3 bases and J by 5 bases, with 17 bases between them. Full variable domain (outside the CDR3, taken from reference TRBV28 and TRBJ2-4): DVKVTQSSRYLVKRTGEKVFLECVQDMDHENMFWYRQDPGLGLRLIYFSYDVKMKEKGDIPEGYSVSREKKERFSLILESASTNQTSMYLCASSFPGGSRQNIQYFGAGTRLSVL.

V gene TRBV5-1 combines with J gene TRBJ1-1; D is unclear. The length of the CDR3 is 15 residues. The germline gives CDR1 SGHRS, CDR2 YFSETQ. Trimming shortened V by 1 base and J by 3 bases, and 13 bases separated the two germline ends. The CDR3 nucleotides read TGCGCCAGCAGCTTGTCCCAGTGGAGGGACACTGAAGCTTTCTTT. Its translation is CASSLSQWRDTEAFF.

The J gene is TRBJ1-2, the V gene TRBV18; D ambiguous. CDR3 length equals 12 residues. V gave up 2 bases and J gave up 6 bases, with 7 bases separating them. Germline V gene data show CDR1 as KGHSH and CDR2 as LQKENI. The CDR3 coding sequence is TGTGCCAGCTCACCAGGGGAGCATGGCTACACCTTC. Its translation is CASSPGEHGYTF.

The V gene is TRBV24-1, the J gene TRBJ1-2, with TRBD1 identical over 8 bases. Trimming removed 3 bases from V and 7 bases from J; junction bases left unmatched: 3. Germline V gene sequence: CDR1 KGHDR, CDR2 SFDVKD. The CDR3 totals 13 residues. The CDR3 bases are TGTGCCACCAGTGATGGACAGGGTCGTGGCTACACCTTC. Translated: CATSDGQGRGYTF.

In this sample, this clonotype turned up once. The V gene is TRBV29-1, the J gene TRBJ2-4, with D possibly being TRBD2 (5 bases). The germline V gene has CDR1 SQVTM and CDR2 ANQGSEA. The CDR3 is made up of 14 amino acids. Trimming left V 2 bases short and J 2 bases short, with 10 bases between. This CDR3 is CSVEWLAPKNIQYF. The CDR3 region has the DNA TGCAGCGTTGAATGGCTAGCCCCCAAAAACATTCAGTACTTC.

This rearrangement joins TRBV11-2 to TRBJ2-4, with 8 bases that match TRBD2. Trimming at V came to 3 bases and at J to 5 bases, leaving 9 bases not matched to a gene. Germline V gene data show CDR1 as SGHAT and CDR2 as FQNNGV. CDR3 length: 16 amino acids. The CDR3 DNA reads TGTGCCAGCAGCTTTAGCGGGACATTGAGGGAAAACATTCAGTACTTC. Its translation is CASSFSGTLRENIQYF. The full variable domain, with the rest looked up from reference TRBV11-2 and TRBJ2-4, is EAGVAQSPRYKIIEKRQSVAFWCNPISGHATLYWYQQILGQGPKLLIQFQNNGVVDDSQLPKDRFSAERLKGVDSTLKIQPAKLEDSAVYLCASSFSGTLRENIQYFGAGTRLSVL.

The rearrangement links TRBV29-1 to TRBJ1-5; D may be TRBD1 (6 bases). Germline lookup yields CDR1 SQVTM and CDR2 ANQGSEA. The CDR3 is 13 residues long. V was shortened by 7 bases and J by 5 bases, with 15 bases between the two germline ends. The CDR3: CSAWDPGDQPQHF. Here the CDR3 DNA reads TGCAGCGCCTGGGACCCAGGGGATCAGCCCCAGCATTTT.

This rearrangement joins TRBV6-2 or TRBV6-3 to TRBJ2-7, with 10 bases lining up with TRBD1. V gave up 2 bases and J gave up 6 bases; unmatched junction bases: 7. CDR3 size: 15 residues. From germline, CDR1 is MNHEY and CDR2 SVGEGT. Here the CDR3 reads CASSYQGTGASEQYF. For the CDR3, the DNA is TGTGCCAGCAGTTACCAAGGGACAGGGGCTTCCGAGCAGTACTTC.

The chain joins TRBV5-1 to TRBJ2-7; 7 bases match TRBD1. V dropped 4 bases and J dropped 5; count of bases not matched to a gene: 3. This CDR3 comprises 12 residues. CDR1 is SGHRS and CDR2 is YFSETQ in the germline V gene. The CDR3 DNA reads as TGCGCCAGCAGCCCAACAGGGGACGAGCAGTACTTC. It translates to CASSPTGDEQYF.

This clonotype was picked up one time. V usage is TRBV20-1 and J usage is TRBJ2-3; D remains unclear. Germline lookup yields CDR1 DFQATT and CDR2 SNEGSKA (reference sequence). The CDR3 has 13 residues. The V gene lost 3 bases and the J gene lost 5 bases, with 12 bases spanning the gap. CDR3 DNA sequence: TGCAGTGCTAGCGCCCGGGCCCTAGATACGCAGTATTTT. It codes for CSASARALDTQYF.

This chain uses TRBV30 with TRBJ1-1; D call uncertain. Germline CDR1 reads GTSNPN; CDR2 reads SVGIG (reference sequence). The ends were cut back, 2 bases at V and 0 bases at J, with 7 bases in the middle. CDR3 length: 13 amino acids. The CDR3 DNA is TGTGCCTGGAGTAGTGGAGTGAACACTGAAGCTTTCTTT. This encodes CAWSSGVNTEAFF. The variable domain in full, completed from reference TRBV30 and TRBJ1-1, reads SQTIHQWPATLVQPVGSPLSLECTVEGTSNPNLYWYRQAAGRGLQLLFYSVGIGQISSEVPQNLSASRPQDRQFILSSKKLLLSDSGFYLCAWSSGVNTEAFFGQGTRLTVV.

This rearrangement joins TRBV25-1 to TRBJ2-5; 9 positions match TRBD1. The CDR3 extends over 14 amino acids. Per germline, CDR1 MGHDK and CDR2 SYGVNS. Losses at the gene ends were 5 bases for V and 5 bases for J; bases not matched to a gene: 6. CDR3 bases: TGTGCCAGCAGTACGGGACAGGGACAGGAGACCCAGTACTTC. Translating it yields CASSTGQGQETQYF. Supplemented by reference TRBV25-1 and TRBJ2-5, the full variable domain reads EADIYQTPRYLVIGTGKKITLECSQTMGHDKMYWYQQDPGMELHLIHYSYGVNSTEKGDLSSESTVSRIRTEHFPLTLESARPSHTSQYLCASSTGQGQETQYFGPGTRLLVL.

The chain recombines TRBV29-1 with TRBJ1-1, with D tentatively TRBD1 (5 bases). Per the germline V gene, CDR1 is SQVTM and CDR2 is ANQGSEA. Trimming pared 1 base from V and 5 bases from J, leaving 11 bases between. The CDR3 is 13 residues long. CDR3 coding DNA: TGCAGCGTTGAAGTGGGACGCGGAACTGAAGCTTTCTTT. Residues: CSVEVGRGTEAFF. Full variable domain (rest looked up from reference TRBV29-1 and TRBJ1-1): SAVISQKPSRDICQRGTSLTIQCQVDSQVTMMFWYRQQPGQSLTLIATANQGSEATYESGFVIDKFPISRPNLTFSTLTVSNMSPEDSSIYLCSVEVGRGTEAFFGQGTRLTVV.

DNA for the CDR3: TGCGCCAGCAGCCAACCGAACCGGGGCCTCCAAGAGACCCAGTACTTC. Amino acid sequence: CASSQPNRGLQETQYF. This sequence joins TRBV4-1 and TRBJ2-5; the D call may be TRBD1 or TRBD2 (5 bases each). The CDR3 length is 16 residues. Trimming removed 2 bases from V and 1 base from J, with 14 bases in between. Germline V lookup: CDR1 MGHRA, CDR2 YSYEKL.